A selection of T cell receptor beta chains follows, all from one sample in a study of siplizumab effects on memory and regulatory T cells. Libraries were prepared by immunoSEQ multiplex PCR; TCRdb keeps only in-frame clonotypes and omits some of them. The sample holds about 66,000 clones, roughly 96% seen once. Material for sequencing was naive CD8+ T cells sorted from blood. The receptor set was obtained from a human donor in good health. Both conserved end residues are part of each CDR3. Each record gives: J gene, V gene, D gene, clone size, CDR3 protein, CDR3 DNA. The D gene is left open where the match is weak. Clone size is stated in some rows and not others, as once, few, many or a class when expanded.

J gene: TRBJ1-1
V gene: TRBV19
D gene: .
clone size: .
CDR3 protein: CASQRGYGGNTEAFF
CDR3 DNA: TGTGCCAGCCAAAGGGGATACGGGGGGAACACTGAAGCTTTCTTT

J gene: TRBJ1-2
V gene: TRBV30
D gene: .
clone size: once
CDR3 protein: CAWPQGKGGYTF
CDR3 DNA: TGTGCCTGGCCCCAGGGTAAGGGCGGCTACACCTTC

J gene: TRBJ1-1
V gene: TRBV19
D gene: .
clone size: .
CDR3 protein: CASSIPTGSGTEAFF
CDR3 DNA: TGTGCCAGTAGTATCCCCACAGGGAGTGGCACTGAAGCTTTCTTT

J gene: TRBJ2-7
V gene: TRBV5-1
D gene: TRBD1
clone size: .
CDR3 protein: CASSPPGTVAYEQYF
CDR3 DNA: TGCGCCAGCAGCCCCCCGGGGACAGTAGCCTACGAGCAGTACTTC

J gene: TRBJ2-7
V gene: TRBV28
D gene: .
clone size: .
CDR3 protein: CASSFEGPAYEQYF
CDR3 DNA: TGTGCCAGCAGTTTCGAGGGGCCTGCCTACGAGCAGTACTTC

J gene: TRBJ2-5
V gene: TRBV23-1
D gene: TRBD1
clone size: once
CDR3 protein: CASSQTGTGGGLREETQYF
CDR3 DNA: TGCGCCAGCAGTCAGACCGGGACAGGGGGCGGATTGCGGGAAGAGACCCAGTACTTC

J gene: TRBJ1-5
V gene: TRBV27
D gene: TRBD1
clone size: .
CDR3 protein: CASSPGQGALGQPQHF
CDR3 DNA: TGTGCCAGCAGCCCCGGACAGGGGGCGCTTGGTCAGCCCCAGCATTTT

J gene: TRBJ1-1
V gene: TRBV5-4
D gene: .
clone size: .
CDR3 protein: CASGVQGTEAFF
CDR3 DNA: TGTGCCAGCGGCGTCCAGGGAACTGAAGCTTTCTTT

J gene: TRBJ1-3
V gene: TRBV7-3
D gene: .
clone size: .
CDR3 protein: CASSLLAGTGDTIYF
CDR3 DNA: TGTGCCAGCAGCTTGCTTGCGGGGACGGGTGACACCATATATTTT

J gene: TRBJ2-3
V gene: TRBV11-2
D gene: .
clone size: .
CDR3 protein: CASSLMAGSTDTQYF
CDR3 DNA: TGTGCCAGCAGCTTAATGGCAGGTAGCACAGATACGCAGTATTTT

J gene: TRBJ1-1
V gene: TRBV29-1
D gene: .
clone size: .
CDR3 protein: CSVSGTEAFF
CDR3 DNA: TGCAGCGTTTCAGGGACTGAAGCTTTCTTT

J gene: TRBJ2-7
V gene: TRBV18
D gene: .
clone size: .
CDR3 protein: CASSLSSSYEQYF
CDR3 DNA: TGTGCCAGCTCACTCTCAAGCTCCTACGAGCAGTACTTC

J gene: TRBJ2-7
V gene: TRBV27
D gene: TRBD1
clone size: .
CDR3 protein: CASSFGQGGYEQYF
CDR3 DNA: TGTGCCAGCAGTTTCGGACAGGGGGGCTACGAGCAGTACTTC

J gene: TRBJ1-1
V gene: TRBV19
D gene: .
clone size: .
CDR3 protein: CASMVQGLNTEAFF
CDR3 DNA: TGTGCCAGTATGGTTCAGGGACTGAACACTGAAGCTTTCTTT

J gene: TRBJ2-3
V gene: TRBV5-5
D gene: TRBD1
clone size: .
CDR3 protein: CASKGTGLGVDTQYF
CDR3 DNA: TGTGCCAGCAAGGGGACAGGCCTCGGAGTAGATACGCAGTATTTT

J gene: TRBJ2-7
V gene: TRBV11-2
D gene: .
clone size: once
CDR3 protein: CASSLDGEQYF
CDR3 DNA: TGTGCCAGCAGCTTAGATGGCGAGCAGTACTTC

J gene: TRBJ2-7
V gene: TRBV5-1
D gene: .
clone size: .
CDR3 protein: CASSLIDSLSEQYF
CDR3 DNA: TGCGCCAGCAGCTTGATTGATAGTTTAAGTGAGCAGTACTTC

J gene: TRBJ2-7
V gene: TRBV29-1
D gene: .
clone size: .
CDR3 protein: CSVEGGTHSYEQYF
CDR3 DNA: TGCAGCGTTGAAGGGGGTACACACTCTTACGAGCAGTACTTC

J gene: TRBJ2-7
V gene: TRBV6-6
D gene: .
clone size: .
CDR3 protein: CASSYSGPSYEQYF
CDR3 DNA: TGCGCCAGCAGTTACTCAGGACCCTCCTACGAGCAGTACTTC

J gene: TRBJ2-7
V gene: TRBV11-1
D gene: .
clone size: .
CDR3 protein: CASAQMSSYEQYF
CDR3 DNA: TGTGCCAGCGCACAGATGAGCTCCTACGAGCAGTACTTC

J gene: TRBJ2-1
V gene: TRBV27
D gene: TRBD2
clone size: .
CDR3 protein: CASSSPSGGAVYNEQFF
CDR3 DNA: TGTGCCAGCAGTTCCCCTAGCGGGGGGGCCGTCTACAATGAGCAGTTCTTC

J gene: TRBJ1-2
V gene: TRBV4-3
D gene: .
clone size: once
CDR3 protein: CASSQEFPDIIYGYTF
CDR3 DNA: TGCGCCAGCAGCCAAGAGTTTCCAGATATCATCTATGGCTACACCTTC

J gene: TRBJ1-2
V gene: TRBV9
D gene: .
clone size: .
CDR3 protein: CASSAQNYGYTF
CDR3 DNA: TGTGCCAGCAGCGCCCAGAACTATGGCTACACCTTC

J gene: TRBJ1-1
V gene: TRBV7-6
D gene: .
clone size: .
CDR3 protein: CASSLGSNTEAFF
CDR3 DNA: TGTGCCAGCAGCTTAGGGTCTAACACTGAAGCTTTCTTT

J gene: TRBJ2-5
V gene: TRBV5-6
D gene: TRBD2
clone size: .
CDR3 protein: CASSLLQAGVRETQYF
CDR3 DNA: TGTGCCAGCAGCCTTCTCCAAGCGGGGGTACGAGAGACCCAGTACTTC

J gene: TRBJ2-4
V gene: TRBV19
D gene: TRBD1
clone size: .
CDR3 protein: CASRQGADNIQYF
CDR3 DNA: TGTGCCAGCAGACAGGGGGCAGATAACATTCAGTACTTC

J gene: TRBJ1-5
V gene: TRBV6-6
D gene: TRBD1
clone size: .
CDR3 protein: CASSYTGTGDQPQHF
CDR3 DNA: TGTGCCAGCAGTTACACCGGGACAGGTGATCAGCCCCAGCATTTT

J gene: TRBJ1-1
V gene: TRBV30
D gene: .
clone size: few
CDR3 protein: CAWSDQIEAFF
CDR3 DNA: TGTGCCTGGAGCGATCAGATTGAAGCTTTCTTT

J gene: TRBJ2-2
V gene: TRBV19
D gene: TRBD2
clone size: .
CDR3 protein: CASSILGLAGGPGTGELFF
CDR3 DNA: TGTGCCAGTAGTATTCTGGGCCTAGCGGGGGGGCCGGGGACCGGGGAGCTGTTTTTT

J gene: TRBJ2-7
V gene: TRBV27
D gene: TRBD1
clone size: .
CDR3 protein: CASRPGTGLAYEQYF
CDR3 DNA: TGTGCCAGCAGACCCGGGACAGGGCTGGCCTACGAGCAGTACTTC

J gene: TRBJ1-3
V gene: TRBV7-9
D gene: TRBD1
clone size: .
CDR3 protein: CASATGTGGSGNTIYF
CDR3 DNA: TGTGCCAGCGCGACCGGGACAGGGGGCTCTGGAAACACCATATATTTT

J gene: TRBJ1-2
V gene: TRBV6-5
D gene: .
clone size: .
CDR3 protein: CASSSPDGISNYGYTF
CDR3 DNA: TGTGCCAGCAGTTCACCGGACGGGATCTCTAACTATGGCTACACCTTC

J gene: TRBJ2-7
V gene: TRBV4-3
D gene: .
clone size: .
CDR3 protein: CASSQDRQGSLREQYF
CDR3 DNA: TGCGCCAGCAGCCAAGATCGGCAGGGGAGTTTACGCGAGCAGTACTTC

J gene: TRBJ2-6
V gene: TRBV27
D gene: TRBD1
clone size: .
CDR3 protein: CASTTTGPYGANVLTF
CDR3 DNA: TGTGCCAGCACCACGACAGGGCCTTACGGGGCCAACGTCCTGACTTTC

J gene: TRBJ1-1
V gene: TRBV19
D gene: .
clone size: few
CDR3 protein: CASSILQGAEAFF
CDR3 DNA: TGTGCCAGTAGTATATTACAGGGCGCTGAAGCTTTCTTT

J gene: TRBJ2-2
V gene: TRBV5-4
D gene: .
clone size: .
CDR3 protein: CASSFSGTGELFF
CDR3 DNA: TGTGCCAGCAGCTTTTCGGGGACCGGGGAGCTGTTTTTT

J gene: TRBJ2-7
V gene: TRBV14
D gene: .
clone size: .
CDR3 protein: CASSLGTASSYEQYF
CDR3 DNA: TGTGCCAGCAGCCTTGGGACGGCGAGCTCCTACGAGCAGTACTTC

J gene: TRBJ2-1
V gene: TRBV27
D gene: .
clone size: .
CDR3 protein: CASSSEEDEQFF
CDR3 DNA: TGTGCCAGCAGTTCAGAGGAGGATGAGCAGTTCTTC

J gene: TRBJ2-5
V gene: TRBV27
D gene: TRBD2
clone size: .
CDR3 protein: CASSSGLDQETQYF
CDR3 DNA: TGTGCCAGCAGTTCGGGACTAGATCAAGAGACCCAGTACTTC

J gene: TRBJ2-7
V gene: TRBV4-1
D gene: .
clone size: .
CDR3 protein: CASSPLLGEQYF
CDR3 DNA: TGCGCCAGCAGCCCCCTCTTGGGAGAGCAGTACTTC

J gene: TRBJ2-3
V gene: TRBV7-2
D gene: .
clone size: once
CDR3 protein: CASSLVSSDTQYF
CDR3 DNA: TGTGCCAGCAGCTTAGTTTCGTCAGATACGCAGTATTTT

J gene: TRBJ2-7
V gene: TRBV28
D gene: .
clone size: .
CDR3 protein: CASISDSQHYEQYF
CDR3 DNA: TGTGCCAGCATCTCGGACAGCCAACACTACGAGCAGTACTTC

J gene: TRBJ1-1
V gene: TRBV7-9
D gene: .
clone size: .
CDR3 protein: CASSQPGWTEAFF
CDR3 DNA: TGTGCCAGCAGTCAACCAGGGTGGACTGAAGCTTTCTTT

J gene: TRBJ1-6
V gene: TRBV5-6
D gene: .
clone size: .
CDR3 protein: CASSLGGTPLHF
CDR3 DNA: TGTGCCAGCAGCTTGGGGGGAACACCCCTCCACTTT

J gene: TRBJ2-3
V gene: TRBV11-2
D gene: .
clone size: .
CDR3 protein: CASSLLADTQYF
CDR3 DNA: TGTGCCAGCAGCCTCCTCGCAGATACGCAGTATTTT

J gene: TRBJ2-3
V gene: TRBV2
D gene: TRBD2
clone size: .
CDR3 protein: CASWRVAGEDTQYF
CDR3 DNA: TGTGCCAGCTGGAGAGTAGCGGGGGAAGATACGCAGTATTTT

J gene: TRBJ2-1
V gene: TRBV7-6
D gene: TRBD2
clone size: .
CDR3 protein: CASSLVAGEGNEQFF
CDR3 DNA: TGTGCCAGCAGCTTAGTAGCGGGGGAGGGAAATGAGCAGTTCTTC

J gene: TRBJ2-7
V gene: TRBV11-3
D gene: .
clone size: .
CDR3 protein: CASSANGQGSYEQYF
CDR3 DNA: TGTGCCAGCAGCGCCAACGGTCAGGGATCCTACGAGCAGTACTTC